The source of this T cell receptor beta chain is a study of naive and memory T cell subsets. This clonotype was recorded many times. Germline V lookup: CDR1 PRHDT, CDR2 FYEKMQ (reference sequence). This CDR3 is 14 amino acids long. V lost 1 base and J lost 0, with 6 bases in between. Two oligonucleotides, mixed equimolar, formed the beta constant-region primer covering TRBC1 and TRBC2. Ligated cDNA was amplified by four rounds of PCR with nested alpha and beta constant-region primers and SP2. Using its own MiXCR run on the UMI-ligation and nested PCR reads, TCRdb lists one record per CDR3 protein. The sample has some 83,000 distinct CDR3 sequences, roughly 9.2% seen once; the top ten hold 1.2%.

The chain employs TRBV13 and TRBJ2-5, with D possibly TRBD2 on 5 matching bases. This sequence originates from a human donor in good health. Sequencing was carried out using naive CD8+ T cells from blood. CDR3 region: CASSLAGYQETQYF. For the CDR3, the DNA is TGTGCCAGCAGCTTAGCGGGGTACCAAGAGACCCAGTACTTC.